A single T cell receptor beta chain is shown here with its context. What it binds is unknown. The data belong to a study of T cells after yellow fever vaccination. At the level of the study: Fractions containing few cells were prepared with SMART-Seq v4 Ultra Low Input. Overall study results and limits: Booster sampling recovered most clones from primary vaccination (96% CD4, approximately 90% CD8).

The V and J ends lost 3 bases and 2 bases respectively, with 8 bases between them. The CDR3 consists of 14 residues. Germline lookup yields CDR1 SGHNT and CDR2 YENEEA. TCRdb re-called the 5' RACE reads with MiXCR, one entry per CDR3 protein. The table has about 550,000 distinct CDR3 sequences, 15% to 20% seen once. This chain links TRBV11-3 with TRBJ1-5, with D hard to call. The starting material was PBMCs, obtained 15 days after the yellow fever booster vaccination. The sequence was collected from a young man who received the YFV17D yellow fever vaccine. The CDR3 coding sequence is TGTGCCAGCAGCTTTGAGAGGGGCAATCAGCCCCAGCATTTT. Its translation: CASSFERGNQPQHF. The whole variable domain, remainder taken from reference TRBV11-3 and TRBJ1-5, is EAGVVQSPRYKIIEKKQPVAFWCNPISGHNTLYWYLQNLGQGPELLIRYENEEAVDDSQLPKDRFSAERLKGVDSTLKIQPAELGDSAVYLCASSFERGNQPQHFGDGTRLSIL.